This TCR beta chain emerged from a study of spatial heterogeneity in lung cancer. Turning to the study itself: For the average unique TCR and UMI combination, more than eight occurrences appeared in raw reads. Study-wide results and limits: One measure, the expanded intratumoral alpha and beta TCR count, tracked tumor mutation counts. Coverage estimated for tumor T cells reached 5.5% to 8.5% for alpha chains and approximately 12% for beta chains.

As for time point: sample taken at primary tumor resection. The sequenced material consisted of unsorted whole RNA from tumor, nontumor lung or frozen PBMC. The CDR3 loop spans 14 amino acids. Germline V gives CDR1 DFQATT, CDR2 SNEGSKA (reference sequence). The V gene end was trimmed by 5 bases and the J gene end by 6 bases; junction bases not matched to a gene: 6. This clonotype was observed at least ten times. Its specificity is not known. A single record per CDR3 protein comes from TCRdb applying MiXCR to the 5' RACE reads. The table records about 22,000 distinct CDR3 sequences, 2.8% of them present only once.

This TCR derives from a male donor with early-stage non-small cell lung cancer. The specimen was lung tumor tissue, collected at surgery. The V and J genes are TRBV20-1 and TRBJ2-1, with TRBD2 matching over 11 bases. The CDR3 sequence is CSASGTSGINEQFF. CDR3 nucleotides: TGCAGTGCTTCCGGGACTAGCGGCATCAATGAGCAGTTCTTC.